The entry below describes one T cell receptor (beta chain). These data come from a study of blood T cell repertoires in COVID-19. The length of the CDR3 is 18 residues. Germline loops: CDR1 SGHTA, CDR2 FQGTGA. V dropped 5 bases and J dropped 1; count of bases not matched to a gene: 8. Methods used by the authors: It was from reference gene primer amplification that nucleated cell counts were estimated. Measured with immunoSEQ multiplex PCR; TCRdb has only the in-frame clones, and not every one. V, J and clone size were drawn from that table, and D and trimming were deduced from the DNA. The sample shows 100,000 to 150,000 clones, less than 90% of them seen only once.

The sample was peripheral blood. The V call is TRBV7-3, the J call TRBJ2-3; 14 bases align to TRBD2. The TCR sequence derives from a man older than 75 with active or convalescent COVID-19. This CDR3 reads CASSLGTSGGWGTDTQYF. The CDR3 nucleotides are TGTGCCAGCAGCCTAGGGACTAGCGGGGGTTGGGGCACAGATACGCAGTATTTT.